Below are 21 T cell receptor beta chains sequenced from a single sample in a study of low-dose radiotherapy and immunotherapy resistance in tumors. Priming of first-strand cDNA relied on TRAV- and TRBV-specific primers (covering alpha and beta chains). A roughly 20-cycle PCR with a constant-region primer and V-primer adapter amplified TCRs. MiXCR, run by TCRdb on the reads, gives a single entry per CDR3 protein. The repertoire holds 10,000 to 15,000 distinct CDR3 sequences, with roughly 60% as singletons. The receptors come from a human donor with advanced metastatic prostate, ovarian, gallbladder or colorectal cancer (not recorded which). This table probably holds off-target reads from a library built for another chain.

The CDR3 nucleotides read TGTGCCAGCAGCTTGGGGGGACCTCGGTCGTATTTT. Translating gives CASSLGGPRSYF. The chain carries TRBV5-6 and TRBJ2-3; the D call may be TRBD1 or TRBD2 (5 bases each). Trimming removed 0 bases at V and 14 bases at J, with 13 bases between. Germline CDR1 SGHDT, CDR2 YYEEEE. The CDR3 spans 12 residues.

CDR3 nucleotides: TGTGCCAGCAGCCTCCTCCCGGGACAGGGAGGATCACCCCTCCACTTT. It translates to CASSLLPGQGGSPLHF. The chain carries TRBV14 and TRBJ1-6; 9 nucleotides line up with TRBD1. This CDR3 has 16 residues. Germline V gene data show CDR1 as SGHDN and CDR2 as FVKESK. Losses at the gene ends were 4 bases for V and 10 bases for J; bases not matched to a gene: 11.

The genes are TRBV12-3 or TRBV12-4 and TRBJ2-5, with D perhaps TRBD2 (5 bases). The CDR3 has 14 residues. The V end was cut by 2 bases, the J end by 4 bases, with 11 bases between. The DNA for the CDR3 is TGTGCCAGCAGTTTATGGACGGGGATAGAGACCCAGTACTTC. The encoded protein is CASSLWTGIETQYF.

This clonotype was detected a few times. This rearrangement joins TRBV13 to TRBJ1-6; D not resolved. The CDR3 sequence is 15 residues long. Germline V gene sequence: CDR1 PRHDT, CDR2 FYEKMQ (reference sequence). The ends were cut back, 2 bases at V and 0 bases at J, with 5 bases in the middle. CDR3 DNA: TGTGCCAGCAGCTTAAAGAGCTCCTATAATTCACCCCTCCACTTT. It encodes CASSLKSSYNSPLHF.

The genes are TRBV29-1 and TRBJ1-1; D is possibly TRBD1 (5 bases). Trimming left V 7 bases short and J 0 bases short, with 12 bases between. This CDR3 spans 13 amino acids. Looked up from germline, CDR1 is SQVTM and CDR2 is ANQGSEA. CDR3 residues: CSGGRSMNTEAFF. The DNA of the CDR3 is TGCAGCGGGGGACGCAGCATGAACACTGAAGCTTTCTTT.

The CDR3 here is CSVDLGRGYTDTQYF. The CDR3 DNA reads TGCAGCGTTGACCTCGGCAGGGGTTACACAGATACGCAGTATTTT. This chain links TRBV29-1 with TRBJ2-3, with D maybe TRBD1 (6 bases). The CDR3 runs to 15 residues. V was trimmed by 3 bases and J by 2 bases, leaving 15 bases between them. Germline CDR1 SQVTM, CDR2 ANQGSEA.

This chain connects TRBV18 to TRBJ2-7; D call uncertain. Per germline, CDR1 KGHSH and CDR2 LQKENI. V lost 4 bases to trimming and J lost 5 bases, with 15 bases between them. The CDR3 spans 14 residues. CDR3 sequence reads: CASSRGSGHNEQYF. The CDR3, as DNA: TGTGCCAGCTCACGGGGTTCGGGTCACAACGAGCAGTACTTC.

This clonotype was seen a handful of times. This chain links TRBV27 with TRBJ2-2, with TRBD2 matching 8 bases. Trimming at V came to 5 bases and at J to 2 bases, leaving 4 bases not matched to a gene. CDR3 length: 15 amino acids. Germline lookup yields CDR1 MNHEY and CDR2 SMNVEV (reference sequence). CDR3 sequence reads: CASSTSGINTGELFF. In nucleotides, the CDR3 is TGTGCCAGCAGTACTAGCGGAATCAACACCGGGGAGCTGTTTTTT.

This clonotype showed up just a few times. This rearrangement joins TRBV5-1 to TRBJ2-7; 8 nucleotides align to TRBD1. This CDR3 contains 17 residues. CDR1 and CDR2 from the germline V gene are SGHRS and YFSETQ. The junction had 14 bases not matched to a gene; V was cut back by 3 bases and J by 3 bases. The CDR3 reads CASSSIQAGTGRYEQYF. The CDR3 DNA follows: TGCGCCAGCAGCTCGATACAAGCCGGGACAGGACGCTACGAGCAGTACTTC.

J is TRBJ2-7 and V is TRBV4-2, with D unresolved. V was pared by 5 bases and J by 4 bases, with 15 bases between. The CDR3 covers 14 residues. Germline lookup yields CDR1 LGHNA and CDR2 YNFKEQ. This CDR3 reads CASSSEWPAYEQYF. CDR3 bases: TGTGCCAGCAGCTCCGAATGGCCTGCGTACGAGCAGTACTTC.

This clonotype was seen a handful of times. The chain combines TRBV9 with TRBJ2-1; TRBD2 aligns across 11 bases. V lost 0 bases, J lost 4 bases, and 6 bases stayed unmatched. The CDR3 has 17 residues. Germline CDR1 reads SGDLS; CDR2 reads YYNGEE. The CDR3 loop reads CASSVGLAGGGYNEQFF. CDR3 DNA sequence: TGTGCCAGCAGCGTAGGGCTAGCGGGAGGAGGTTACAATGAGCAGTTCTTC.

The V gene is TRBV7-9, the J gene TRBJ1-1; no definite D call. V lost 1 base to trimming and J lost 1 base, with 4 bases between them. The V gene's germline CDR1 is SEHNR and CDR2 FQNEAQ (reference sequence). The CDR3 sequence is 13 residues long. CDR3 sequence: CASSLEANTEAFF. In nucleotides, the CDR3 is TGTGCCAGCAGCTTAGAAGCGAACACTGAAGCTTTCTTT.

The chain has TRBV3-1 and TRBJ1-5; no firm D call. Germline V CDR1 and CDR2: LGHDT, YNNKEL (reference sequence). With 5 bases removed from V and 1 base from J, the gap between germline ends came to 12 bases. The CDR3 totals 15 residues. The CDR3 here is CASSYGVTSNQPQHF. DNA of the CDR3: TGTGCCAGCAGCTATGGGGTGACCAGCAATCAGCCCCAGCATTTT.

The chain is built from TRBV2 and TRBJ2-1; perhaps TRBD1 as D (7 bases). The CDR3 runs 15 residues. The germline V and J ends were trimmed by 7 bases and 8 bases, with 21 bases remaining between them. Germline assignment: CDR1 SNHLY and CDR2 FYNNEI. CDR3 region: CASKPRNRGGDEQFF. CDR3 DNA sequence: TGTGCCAGCAAGCCGAGAAACAGGGGAGGCGATGAGCAGTTCTTC.

The chain joins TRBV29-1 to TRBJ2-2; possibly TRBD2 for D (5 bases). The CDR3 length is 14 residues. Deletions cut 7 bases from V and 0 bases from J, with 12 bases between. Germline V gene data show CDR1 as SQVTM and CDR2 as ANQGSEA. The DNA for the CDR3 is TGCAGCGGAGCGGACGGAGCGAACACCGGGGAGCTGTTTTTT. Its protein is CSGADGANTGELFF.

A single count supports this clonotype. The genes are TRBV24-1 and TRBJ2-1; 16 nucleotides line up with TRBD2. In germline, CDR1 is KGHDR, CDR2 SFDVKD. Trimming took 4 bases from V and 1 from J; bases not matched to a gene: 9. CDR3 length: 20 amino acids. The CDR3 here is CATSDPLPGLAGGSYNEQFF. In DNA form, the CDR3 reads TGTGCCACCAGTGACCCACTCCCGGGACTAGCGGGAGGGTCCTACAATGAGCAGTTCTTC.

The gene calls are TRBV11-2 and TRBJ2-3, with D perhaps matching TRBD2 (6 bases). Per germline, CDR1 SGHAT and CDR2 FQNNGV. V was trimmed by 3 bases and J by 2 bases, leaving 18 bases between them. The CDR3 has 17 residues. Here the CDR3 reads CASSLTRLAGSTDTQYF. The CDR3 DNA reads TGTGCCAGCAGCTTGACTAGACTCGCGGGTTCCACAGATACGCAGTATTTT.

V is TRBV2 and J is TRBJ2-4; 9 positions agree with TRBD1. In germline, CDR1 is SNHLY, CDR2 FYNNEI. This CDR3 is built from 16 residues. V was clipped by 6 bases and J by 0 bases; unmatched bases: 6. This CDR3 reads CASRAPGQGAKNIQYF. DNA for the CDR3: TGTGCCAGCAGGGCTCCGGGACAGGGAGCCAAAAACATTCAGTACTTC.

For this clonotype: At one of its ends the junction is not consistent with the germline gene, which may arise from a read error. The CDR3 spells CANSRQGRETQYF. Here the CDR3 DNA reads TGTGCCAACAGTCGACAGGGAAGGGAGACCCAGTACTTC. The rearrangement uses TRBV2 and TRBJ2-5; TRBD1 matches 7 bases. This CDR3 has 13 residues. Germline V gives CDR1 SNHLY, CDR2 FYNNEI.

The chain recombines TRBV7-2 with TRBJ2-7; a weak D match, TRBD1 (6 bases). The germline V and J ends were trimmed by 1 base and 3 bases, with 16 bases remaining between them. This CDR3 region has 16 residues. In germline, CDR1 is SGHTA, CDR2 FQGNSA. The CDR3 loop is CASSLGVPGVYYEQYF. CDR3 DNA sequence: TGTGCCAGCAGCTTAGGAGTTCCAGGGGTATACTACGAGCAGTACTTC.

This chain joins TRBV5-5 and TRBJ1-1; D gene uncertain. The CDR3 length is 14 residues. V was trimmed by 4 bases and J by 4 bases, leaving 14 bases between them. Germline-derived CDR1 and CDR2 are SGHKS and YYEKEE (reference sequence). CDR3 in amino acids: CASSRTTAVTEAFF. The CDR3 nucleotides read TGTGCCAGCAGCCGCACCACGGCAGTCACTGAAGCTTTCTTT.